Listed below are T cell receptor beta chains from one sample, sequenced in a study of blood T cell repertoires in COVID-19. The table came from immunoSEQ multiplex PCR; TCRdb's copy has only in-frame clones and leaves some out. The top ten clones hold 6.5% to 8.5% of a sample with over 400,000 clones, more than 85% of them seen once. The specimen sequenced was PBMCs or T cells enriched from blood (not recorded which). These receptors were obtained from a woman aged 55 to 70 who had recovered from COVID-19. Each CDR3 is given with its conserved first and last residue. The order of the fields is clone size, D gene, V gene, J gene, CDR3 length, CDR3 DNA, CDR3 protein. A D gene is named only where the DNA matches it firmly. Clone sizes are given selectively: once, few, many, or a class where the clone is expanded.

>.|TRBD1|TRBV27|TRBJ2-1|15
TGTGCCAGCAGTTTACCGACAGGGGCCTACAATGAGCAGTTCTTC
CASSLPTGAYNEQFF
>.|TRBD1|TRBV2|TRBJ1-2|13
TGTGCCAGCAACGTGGGACAGATTAATGGCTACACCTTC
CASNVGQINGYTF
>.|.|TRBV18|TRBJ2-1|15
TGTGCCAGCTCACCACCCGGGGGAACCTACAATGAGCAGTTCTTC
CASSPPGGTYNEQFF
>.|.|TRBV18|TRBJ1-1|14
TGTGCCAGCTCACTTGACACCCTGAACACTGAAGCTTTCTTT
CASSLDTLNTEAFF
>.|TRBD1|TRBV2|TRBJ2-5|17
TGTGCCAGCAGTGTTCCTACCAGCCGGGACAGCCAAGAGACCCAGTACTTC
CASSVPTSRDSQETQYF
>.|TRBD1|TRBV7-6|TRBJ1-4|17
TGTGCCAGCAGCTTAGAGGACAGGGGGATGAAAATGAAAAAACTGTTTTTT
CASSLEDRGMKMKKLFF
>few|.|TRBV7-9|TRBJ1-1|15
TGTGCCAGCAGCTTAACACGGGGGTCTGACACTGAAGCTTTCTTT
CASSLTRGSDTEAFF
>.|.|TRBV28|TRBJ2-7|15
TGTGCCAGCAGTCTAACCCGGACACTATCCTACGAGCAGTACTTC
CASSLTRTLSYEQYF
>few|.|TRBV5-1|TRBJ1-3|13
TGCGCCAGCAGCTTGGAGCCCGGAAACACCATATATTTT
CASSLEPGNTIYF
>.|.|TRBV24-1|TRBJ2-2|14
TGTGCCACCAGCGGACAGACGAACACCGGGGAGCTGTTTTTT
CATSGQTNTGELFF
>few|.|TRBV19|TRBJ1-5|15
TGTGCCAGTAGTATTAGGGGTAATAGCAATCAGCCCCAGCATTTT
CASSIRGNSNQPQHF
>.|TRBD2|TRBV3-1/TRBV3-2|TRBJ2-3|15
TGTGCCAGCAGCCACCCTAGCGGGGGTATCTATACGCAGTATTTT
CASSHPSGGIYTQYF
>.|.|TRBV3-1/TRBV3-2|TRBJ1-6|15
TGTGCCAGCTCTCGCGGGGGGGCTGAAAATTCACCCCTCCACTTT
CASSRGGAENSPLHF
>.|TRBD2|TRBV2|TRBJ2-1|18
TGTGCCAGCAGTGAACGGGATAGCGGGGGGACGCGCTACAATGAGCAGTTCTTC
CASSERDSGGTRYNEQFF
>.|.|TRBV7-2|TRBJ1-2|14
TGTGCCAGCAGCTTGGCAGAAGGGGTCTGGGGCTACACCTTC
CASSLAEGVWGYTF
>.|.|TRBV5-4|TRBJ1-1|13
TGTGCCAGCAGCTCGACAGAGAACACTGAAGCTTTCTTT
CASSSTENTEAFF
>.|TRBD1|TRBV7-2|TRBJ1-4|16
TGTGCCAGCAGCGCGCGACAGGGACCAACTAATGAAAAACTGTTTTTT
CASSARQGPTNEKLFF
>.|.|TRBV5-6|TRBJ1-6|14
TGTGCCAGCAGCTTGGGACAGGCAAATTCACCCCTCCACTTT
CASSLGQANSPLHF
>.|.|TRBV5-1|TRBJ1-5|15
TGCGCCAGCAGCTTGGCGGGGATTTCAAATCAGCCCCAGCATTTT
CASSLAGISNQPQHF
>.|TRBD1|TRBV27|TRBJ1-2|14
TGTGCCAGCAGTTTATGGGGACAGAACTATGGCTACACCTTC
CASSLWGQNYGYTF
>.|.|TRBV20-1|TRBJ1-2|11
TGCAGTGCTAGAGACACGGTTGGCTACACCTTC
CSARDTVGYTF
>.|TRBD1|TRBV28|TRBJ2-7|12
TGTGCCAGCAGTCAACAGGGGAAAAAGCAGTACTTC
CASSQQGKKQYF
>.|.|TRBV14|TRBJ2-2|14
TGTGCCAGCAGCCAAGTAGTAATCACCGGGGAGCTGTTTTTT
CASSQVVITGELFF
>.|TRBD1|TRBV27|TRBJ1-1|16
TGTGCCAGCAGTTTTCTAACAGGGGGAGGGAACACTGAAGCTTTCTTT
CASSFLTGGGNTEAFF